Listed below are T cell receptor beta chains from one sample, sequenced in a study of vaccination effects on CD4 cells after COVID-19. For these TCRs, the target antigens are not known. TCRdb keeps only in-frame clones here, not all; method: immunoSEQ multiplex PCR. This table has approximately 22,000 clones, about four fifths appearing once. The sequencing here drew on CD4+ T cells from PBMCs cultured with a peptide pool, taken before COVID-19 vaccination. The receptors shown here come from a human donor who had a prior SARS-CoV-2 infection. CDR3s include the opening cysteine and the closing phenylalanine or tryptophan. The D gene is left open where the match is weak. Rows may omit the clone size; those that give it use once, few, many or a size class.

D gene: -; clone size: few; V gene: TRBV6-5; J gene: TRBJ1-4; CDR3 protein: CASRQPNAGGKLFF; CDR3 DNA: TGTGCCAGCAGGCAACCGAATGCCGGTGGAAAACTGTTTTTT
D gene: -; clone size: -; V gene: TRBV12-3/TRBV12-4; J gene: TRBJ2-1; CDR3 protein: CASTRDYGEQFF; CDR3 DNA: TGTGCCAGCACGCGGGATTACGGTGAGCAGTTCTTC
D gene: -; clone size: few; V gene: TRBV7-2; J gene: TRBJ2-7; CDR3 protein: CASSLGRVPYEQYF; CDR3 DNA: TGTGCCAGCAGCTTAGGCAGGGTCCCCTACGAGCAGTACTTC
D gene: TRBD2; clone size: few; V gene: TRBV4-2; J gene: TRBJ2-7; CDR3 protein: CASSQRGTSTPYEQYF; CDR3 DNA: TGTGCCAGCAGCCAACGAGGGACTAGCACACCTTACGAGCAGTACTTC
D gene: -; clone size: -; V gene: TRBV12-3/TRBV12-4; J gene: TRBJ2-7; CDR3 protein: CASSLDQSEQYF; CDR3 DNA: TGTGCCAGCAGTTTAGACCAATCCGAGCAGTACTTC
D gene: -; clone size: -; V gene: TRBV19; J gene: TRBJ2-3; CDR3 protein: CASSATYRSPSTDTQYF; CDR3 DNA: TGTGCCAGTTCCGCAACCTACAGGTCTCCTAGCACAGATACGCAGTATTTT
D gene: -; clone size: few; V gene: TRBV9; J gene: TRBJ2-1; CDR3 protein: CASSVTGGPPGEQFF; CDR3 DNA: TGTGCCAGCAGCGTAACTGGCGGGCCGCCGGGTGAGCAGTTCTTC
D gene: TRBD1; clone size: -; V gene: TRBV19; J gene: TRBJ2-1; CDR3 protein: CASSIDGTGSSYNEQFF; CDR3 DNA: TGTGCCAGTAGTATAGATGGGACAGGGAGCTCCTACAATGAGCAGTTCTTC
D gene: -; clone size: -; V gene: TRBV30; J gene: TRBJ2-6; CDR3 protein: CAWTLGGFSSGANVLTF; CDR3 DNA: TGTGCCTGGACGCTTGGGGGTTTCAGCTCTGGGGCCAACGTCCTGACTTTC
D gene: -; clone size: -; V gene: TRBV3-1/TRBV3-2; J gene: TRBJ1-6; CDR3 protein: CASSQARVRSPLHF; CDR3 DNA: TGTGCCAGCAGCCAAGCGAGGGTGCGCTCACCCCTCCACTTT
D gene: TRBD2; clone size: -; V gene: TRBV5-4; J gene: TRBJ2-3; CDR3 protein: CASSAGLANGDTQYF; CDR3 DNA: TGTGCCAGCAGCGCTGGACTAGCTAACGGAGATACGCAGTATTTT
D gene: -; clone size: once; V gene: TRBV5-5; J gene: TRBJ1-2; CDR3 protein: CASSPPTRGPSYGYTF; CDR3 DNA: TGTGCCAGCAGCCCCCCGACCCGGGGCCCGAGCTATGGCTACACCTTC
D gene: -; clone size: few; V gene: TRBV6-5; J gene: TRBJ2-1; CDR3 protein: CASSPNVQGFHEQFF; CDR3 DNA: TGTGCCAGCAGTCCCAACGTGCAGGGTTTCCATGAGCAGTTCTTC
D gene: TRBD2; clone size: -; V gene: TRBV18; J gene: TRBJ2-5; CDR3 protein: CASSPPRLAGGPSQETQYF; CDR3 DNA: TGTGCCAGCTCACCACCTCGGCTAGCGGGGGGGCCTTCACAAGAGACCCAGTACTTC
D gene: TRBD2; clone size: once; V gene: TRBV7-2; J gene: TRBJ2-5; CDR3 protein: CASSFWAGGIQETQYF; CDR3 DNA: TGTGCCAGCAGCTTCTGGGCGGGGGGTATACAAGAGACCCAGTACTTC
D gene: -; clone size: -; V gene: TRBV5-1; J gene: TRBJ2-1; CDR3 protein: CASSLYPGEQFF; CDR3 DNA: TGCGCCAGCAGCTTGTATCCAGGCGAGCAGTTCTTC
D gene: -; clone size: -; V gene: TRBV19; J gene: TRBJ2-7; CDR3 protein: CASSMGTIGEQYF; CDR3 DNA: TGTGCCAGTAGTATGGGGACCATCGGCGAGCAGTACTTC
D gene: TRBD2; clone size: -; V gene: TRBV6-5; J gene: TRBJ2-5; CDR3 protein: CASSYSGGATQYF; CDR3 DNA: TGTGCCAGCAGTTATTCGGGGGGGGCGACCCAGTACTTC
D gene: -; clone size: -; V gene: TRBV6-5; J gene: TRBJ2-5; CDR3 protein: CASSYSRRETQYF; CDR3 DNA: TGTGCCAGCAGTTACTCCAGGAGAGAGACCCAGTACTTC
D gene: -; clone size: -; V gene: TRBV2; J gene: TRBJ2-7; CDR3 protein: CASSGPLYEQYF; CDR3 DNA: TGTGCCAGCAGTGGTCCCCTTTACGAGCAGTACTTC
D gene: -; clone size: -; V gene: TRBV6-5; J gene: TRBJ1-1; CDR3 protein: CASSYLPEENTEAFF; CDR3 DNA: TGTGCCAGCAGTTACCTCCCAGAGGAGAACACTGAAGCTTTCTTT
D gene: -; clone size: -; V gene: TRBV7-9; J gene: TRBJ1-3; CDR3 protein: CASSLDSGNTIYF; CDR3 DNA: TGTGCCAGCAGCTTAGACTCTGGAAACACCATATATTTT
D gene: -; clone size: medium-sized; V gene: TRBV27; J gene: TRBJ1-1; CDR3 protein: CASIGWAGGSGAFF; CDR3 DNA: TGTGCCAGCATCGGCTGGGCCGGGGGTTCGGGAGCTTTCTTT
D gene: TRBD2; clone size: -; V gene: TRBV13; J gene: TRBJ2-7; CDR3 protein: CASSSSRGVPYF; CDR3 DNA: TGTGCCAGCAGCTCCTCCCGGGGGGTACCGTACTTC
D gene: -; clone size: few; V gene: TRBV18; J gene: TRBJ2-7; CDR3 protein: CASSPGSLSSYEQYF; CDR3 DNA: TGTGCCAGCTCACCGGGAAGTTTGAGCTCCTACGAGCAGTACTTC
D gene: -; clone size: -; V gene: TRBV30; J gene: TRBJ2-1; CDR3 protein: CAWSVLAQYNEQFF; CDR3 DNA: TGTGCCTGGAGTGTCCTAGCGCAATACAATGAGCAGTTCTTC
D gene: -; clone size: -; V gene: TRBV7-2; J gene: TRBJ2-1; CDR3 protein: CASKGVGEQFF; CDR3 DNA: TGTGCCAGCAAAGGGGTGGGGGAGCAGTTCTTC
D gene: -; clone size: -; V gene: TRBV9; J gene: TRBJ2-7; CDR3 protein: CASSYKLGVPLIDEQYF; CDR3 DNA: TGTGCCAGCAGCTACAAACTAGGTGTCCCTCTAATCGACGAGCAGTACTTC
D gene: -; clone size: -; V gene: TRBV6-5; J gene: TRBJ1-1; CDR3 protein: CASSLRQMNTEAFF; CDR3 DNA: TGTGCCAGCAGTCTTAGACAGATGAACACTGAAGCTTTCTTT
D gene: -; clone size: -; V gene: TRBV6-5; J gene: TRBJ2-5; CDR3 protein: CASGRRGETQYF; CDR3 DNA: TGTGCCAGCGGGAGGAGGGGAGAGACCCAGTACTTC
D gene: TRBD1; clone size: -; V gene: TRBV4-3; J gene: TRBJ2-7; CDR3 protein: CASSQEGTASYEQYF; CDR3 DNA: TGCGCCAGCAGCCAAGAGGGGACAGCCTCCTACGAGCAGTACTTC
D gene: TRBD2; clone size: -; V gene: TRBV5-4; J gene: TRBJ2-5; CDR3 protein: CASSLSSGSGPQETQYF; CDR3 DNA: TGTGCCAGCAGCTTAAGTTCGGGTAGCGGGCCCCAAGAGACCCAGTACTTC
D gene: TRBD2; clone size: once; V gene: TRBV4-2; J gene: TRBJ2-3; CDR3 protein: CASSQVSGRVTDTQYF; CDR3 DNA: TGTGCCAGCAGCCAAGTTAGCGGGAGGGTTACAGATACGCAGTATTTT
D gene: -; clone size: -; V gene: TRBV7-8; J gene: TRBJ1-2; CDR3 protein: CASSFSEYGYTF; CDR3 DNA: TGTGCCAGCAGCTTCTCCGAGTATGGCTACACCTTC
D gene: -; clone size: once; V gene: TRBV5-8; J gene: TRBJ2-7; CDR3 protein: CASSLGVSVSYEQYF; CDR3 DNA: TGTGCCAGCAGCTTGGGGGTTAGCGTCTCCTACGAGCAGTACTTC
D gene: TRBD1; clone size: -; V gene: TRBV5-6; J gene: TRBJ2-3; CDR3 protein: CASSWGTGGAGTDTQYF; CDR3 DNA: TGTGCCAGCAGTTGGGGGACAGGGGGCGCAGGCACAGATACGCAGTATTTT
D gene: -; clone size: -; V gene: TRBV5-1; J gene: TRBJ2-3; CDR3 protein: CASSLAASDTQYF; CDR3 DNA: TGCGCCAGCAGCTTGGCCGCCTCAGATACGCAGTATTTT
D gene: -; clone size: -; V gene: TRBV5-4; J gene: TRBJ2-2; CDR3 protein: CASSLGSFTGELFF; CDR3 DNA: TGTGCCAGCAGCTTAGGATCGTTCACCGGGGAGCTGTTTTTT
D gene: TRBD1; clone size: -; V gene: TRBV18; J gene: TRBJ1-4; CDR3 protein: CASSPGWGQGGKLFF; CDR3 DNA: TGTGCCAGCTCACCAGGCTGGGGACAGGGAGGGAAACTGTTTTTT
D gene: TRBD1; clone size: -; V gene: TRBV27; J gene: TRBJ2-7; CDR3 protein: CASRRDSRYEQYF; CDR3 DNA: TGTGCCAGCAGGAGGGACAGCCGTTACGAGCAGTACTTC
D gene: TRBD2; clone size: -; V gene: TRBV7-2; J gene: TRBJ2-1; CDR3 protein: CASSWSSGSGANEQFF; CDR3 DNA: TGTGCCAGCAGCTGGTCTAGCGGGAGCGGGGCAAATGAGCAGTTCTTC
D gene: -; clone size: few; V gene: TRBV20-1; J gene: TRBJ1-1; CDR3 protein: CSASLNTEAFF; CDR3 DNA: TGCAGTGCTAGTCTCAACACTGAAGCTTTCTTT
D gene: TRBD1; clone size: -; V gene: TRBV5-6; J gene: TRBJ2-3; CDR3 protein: CASSFRQGIFTDTQYF; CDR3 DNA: TGTGCCAGCAGCTTCCGACAGGGAATTTTCACAGATACGCAGTATTTT
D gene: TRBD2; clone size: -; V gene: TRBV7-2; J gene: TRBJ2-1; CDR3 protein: CASSSTSGGGQFF; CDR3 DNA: TGTGCCAGCAGCTCTACTAGCGGGGGTGGGCAGTTCTTC
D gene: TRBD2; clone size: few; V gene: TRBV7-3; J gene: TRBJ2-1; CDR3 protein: CASSRGLDWGYNEQFF; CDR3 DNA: TGTGCCAGCAGTCGCGGACTAGACTGGGGCTACAATGAGCAGTTCTTC
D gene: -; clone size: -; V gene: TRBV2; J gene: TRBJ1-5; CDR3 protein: CASSAPQGPQHF; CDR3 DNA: TGTGCCAGCAGTGCCCCTCAGGGGCCCCAGCATTTT
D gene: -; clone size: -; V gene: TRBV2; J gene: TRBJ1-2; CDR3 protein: CASSGLNNGQGYTF; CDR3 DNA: TGTGCCAGCAGTGGGCTAAATAACGGGCAGGGCTACACCTTC
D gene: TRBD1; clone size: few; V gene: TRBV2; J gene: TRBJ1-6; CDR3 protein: CASRRSLRDREQGRSPLHF; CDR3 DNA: TGTGCCAGCAGGCGATCACTCCGGGACAGGGAACAGGGGCGTTCACCCCTCCACTTT
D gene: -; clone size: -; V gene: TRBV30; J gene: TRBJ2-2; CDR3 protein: CAWSVLKYANTGELFF; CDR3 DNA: TGTGCCTGGAGTGTATTGAAATACGCGAACACCGGGGAGCTGTTTTTT
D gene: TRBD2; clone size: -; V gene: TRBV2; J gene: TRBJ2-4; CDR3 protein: CASSAQGLAENIQYF; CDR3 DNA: TGTGCCAGCAGCGCTCAGGGACTAGCGGAAAACATTCAGTACTTC
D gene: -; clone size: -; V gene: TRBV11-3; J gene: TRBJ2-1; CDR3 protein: CASSLDPGYHEQFF; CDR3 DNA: TGTGCCAGCAGCTTAGATCCGGGGTACCATGAGCAGTTCTTC
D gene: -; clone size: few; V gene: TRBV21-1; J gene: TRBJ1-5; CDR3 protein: CASSREEGLQPQHF; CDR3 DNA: TGTGCCAGCAGCAGGGAGGAGGGACTTCAGCCCCAGCATTTT
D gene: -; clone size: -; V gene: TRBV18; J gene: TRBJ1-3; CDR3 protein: CASNRASGNTIYF; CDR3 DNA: TGTGCCAGTAACAGGGCTTCTGGAAACACCATATATTTT
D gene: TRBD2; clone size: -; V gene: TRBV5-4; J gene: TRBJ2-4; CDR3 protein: CASSSQRGSVEGAKNIQYF; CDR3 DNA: TGTGCCAGCAGCTCACAGCGGGGATCCGTCGAAGGGGCCAAAAACATTCAGTACTTC
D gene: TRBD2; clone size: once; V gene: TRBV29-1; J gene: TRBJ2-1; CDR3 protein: CSVEGVGLAGLSFNEQFF; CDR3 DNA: TGCAGCGTTGAAGGAGTCGGGCTAGCGGGATTAAGCTTCAATGAGCAGTTCTTC
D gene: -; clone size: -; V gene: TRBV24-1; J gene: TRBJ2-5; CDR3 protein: CATSDPGTTVETQYF; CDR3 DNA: TGTGCCACCAGTGACCCGGGGACAACCGTAGAGACCCAGTACTTC
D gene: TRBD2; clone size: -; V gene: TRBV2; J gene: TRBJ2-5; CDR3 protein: CASSSSGTSGGRNF; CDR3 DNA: TGTGCCAGCAGTTCTTCCGGGACTAGCGGGGGAAGGAACTTC
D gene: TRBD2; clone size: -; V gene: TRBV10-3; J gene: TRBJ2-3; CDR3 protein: CAISEGTSGKGTQYF; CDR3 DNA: TGTGCCATCAGTGAGGGGACTAGCGGGAAGGGTACGCAGTATTTT
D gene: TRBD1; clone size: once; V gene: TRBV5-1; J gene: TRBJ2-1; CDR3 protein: CASSARTGGSYNEQFF; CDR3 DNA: TGCGCCAGCAGCGCGCGGACAGGGGGCTCCTACAATGAGCAGTTCTTC